This T cell receptor beta chain was recovered during a study of blood T cell repertoires in COVID-19. CDR3 size: 12 residues. V shed 7 bases and J 11 bases; nucleotides not matched to a gene: 7. This clone appeared once. Sequencing used immunoSEQ multiplex PCR; TCRdb keeps in-frame clones, though not all of them. The table includes some 350,000 clones, 80% to 90% detected once. The sample consisted of PBMCs or T cells enriched from blood (not recorded which). The chain joins TRBV12-3 or TRBV12-4 to TRBJ2-1; TRBD1 agrees at 8 bases. The source of this sequence is a man aged 25 to 45 who had recovered from COVID-19. This CDR3 reads CASTLTGVKQFF. The CDR3 nucleotides are TGTGCCAGCACTCTGACAGGGGTTAAGCAGTTCTTC.